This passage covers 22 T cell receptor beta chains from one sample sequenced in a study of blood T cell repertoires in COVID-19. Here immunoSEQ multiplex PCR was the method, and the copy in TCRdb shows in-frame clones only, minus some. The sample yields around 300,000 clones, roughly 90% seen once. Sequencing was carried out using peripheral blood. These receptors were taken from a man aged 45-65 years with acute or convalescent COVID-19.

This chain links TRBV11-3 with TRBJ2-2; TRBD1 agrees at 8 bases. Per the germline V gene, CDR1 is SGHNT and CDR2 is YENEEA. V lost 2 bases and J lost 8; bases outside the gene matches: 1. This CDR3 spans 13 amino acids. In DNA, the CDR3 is TGTGCCAGCAGCTTACGGGACAGGGGGGAGCTGTTTTTT. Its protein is CASSLRDRGELFF.

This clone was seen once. CDR3 in DNA: TGTGCCAGCAGCCTTGGACTAGCGGGGGCCCGGAACCCAGCTGATACGCAGTATTTT. Protein: CASSLGLAGARNPADTQYF. The chain has TRBV3-1 (or the pseudogene TRBV3-2) and TRBJ2-3; 13 nucleotides match TRBD2. The CDR3 loop spans 19 amino acids. J gave up 6 bases and V 4 bases, and 16 bases lay outside the gene matches. CDR1 and CDR2 (germline): LGHDT, YNNKEL (reference sequence).

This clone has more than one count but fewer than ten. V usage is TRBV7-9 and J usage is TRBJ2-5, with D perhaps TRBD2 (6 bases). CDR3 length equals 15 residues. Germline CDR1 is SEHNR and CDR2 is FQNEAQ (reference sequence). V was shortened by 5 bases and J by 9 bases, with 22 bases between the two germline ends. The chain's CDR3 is CASSPGGGAAGAQYF. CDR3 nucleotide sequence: TGTGCCAGCAGCCCCGGCGGAGGGGCTGCCGGAGCCCAGTACTTC.

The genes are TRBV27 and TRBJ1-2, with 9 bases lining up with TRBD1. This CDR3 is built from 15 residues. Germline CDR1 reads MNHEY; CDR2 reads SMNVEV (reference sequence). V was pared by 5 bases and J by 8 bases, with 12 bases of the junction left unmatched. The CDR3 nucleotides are TGTGCCAGCAGTGCTCCGGGACAGGGAATCGTCGGCTACACCTTC. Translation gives CASSAPGQGIVGYTF.

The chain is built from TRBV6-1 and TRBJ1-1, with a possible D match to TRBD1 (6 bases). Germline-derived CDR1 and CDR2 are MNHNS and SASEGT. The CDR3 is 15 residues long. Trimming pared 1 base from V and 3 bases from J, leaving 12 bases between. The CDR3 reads CASSEGQVGDTEAFF. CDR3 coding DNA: TGTGCCAGCAGTGAAGGACAGGTTGGGGACACTGAAGCTTTCTTT.

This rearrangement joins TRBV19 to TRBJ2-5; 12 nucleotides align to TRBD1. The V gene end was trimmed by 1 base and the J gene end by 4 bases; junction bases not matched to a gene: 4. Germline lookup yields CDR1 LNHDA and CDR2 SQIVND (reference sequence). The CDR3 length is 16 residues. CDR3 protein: CASSIGGDRGRETQYF. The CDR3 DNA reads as TGTGCCAGTAGTATAGGGGGGGACAGGGGGCGAGAGACCCAGTACTTC.

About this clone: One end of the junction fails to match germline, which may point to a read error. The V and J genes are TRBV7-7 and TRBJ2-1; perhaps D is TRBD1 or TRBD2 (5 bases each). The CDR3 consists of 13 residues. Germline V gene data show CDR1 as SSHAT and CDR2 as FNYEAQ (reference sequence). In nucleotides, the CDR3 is TGTGCTAGCAGCTTAGCGCAGGGTTGGGGGCAGTTCTTC. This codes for CASSLAQGWGQFF.

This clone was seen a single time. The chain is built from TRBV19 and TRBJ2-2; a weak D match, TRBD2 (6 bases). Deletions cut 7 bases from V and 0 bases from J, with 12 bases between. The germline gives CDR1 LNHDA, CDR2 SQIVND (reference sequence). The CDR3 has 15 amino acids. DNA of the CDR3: TGTGCCAGTAACTACGGACTACCGAACACCGGGGAGCTGTTTTTT. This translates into CASNYGLPNTGELFF.

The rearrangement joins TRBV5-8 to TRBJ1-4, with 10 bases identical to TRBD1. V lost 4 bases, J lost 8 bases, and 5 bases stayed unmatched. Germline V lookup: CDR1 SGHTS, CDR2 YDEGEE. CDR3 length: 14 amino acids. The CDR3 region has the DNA TGTGCCAGCAGCAGTGACAGGGGGCGGGAAAAACTGTTTTTT. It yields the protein CASSSDRGREKLFF.

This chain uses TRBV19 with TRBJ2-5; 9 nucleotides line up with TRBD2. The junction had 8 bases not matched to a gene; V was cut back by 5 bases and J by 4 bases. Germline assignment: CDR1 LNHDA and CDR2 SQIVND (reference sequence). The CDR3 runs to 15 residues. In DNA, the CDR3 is TGTGCCAGTAGTGGGCGGGGGGGCCGCGTAGAGACCCAGTACTTC. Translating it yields CASSGRGGRVETQYF.

CDR3 DNA sequence: TGTGCCAGCAGCCTCAGGGGACAGGGGAGCACCGGGGAGCTGTTTTTT. It codes for CASSLRGQGSTGELFF. The chain joins TRBV3-1 (or the pseudogene TRBV3-2) to TRBJ2-2; 10 bases map to TRBD1. This CDR3 comprises 16 residues. Germline V CDR1 and CDR2: LGHDT, YNNKEL (reference sequence). Trimming removed 4 bases from V and 4 bases from J; junction bases left unmatched: 6.

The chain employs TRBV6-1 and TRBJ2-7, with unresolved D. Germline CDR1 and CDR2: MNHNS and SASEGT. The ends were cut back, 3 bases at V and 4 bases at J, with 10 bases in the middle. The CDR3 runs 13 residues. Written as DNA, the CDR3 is TGTGCCAGCAGTGAGGGCTTCCTTTACGAGCAGTACTTC. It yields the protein CASSEGFLYEQYF.

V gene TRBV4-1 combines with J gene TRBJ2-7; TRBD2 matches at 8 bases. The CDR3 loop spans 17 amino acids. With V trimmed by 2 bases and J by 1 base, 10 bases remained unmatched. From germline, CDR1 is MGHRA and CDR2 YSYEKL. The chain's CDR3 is CASSQSPWTSRSYEQYF. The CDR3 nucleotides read TGCGCCAGCAGCCAAAGCCCCTGGACTAGCCGTTCCTACGAGCAGTACTTC.

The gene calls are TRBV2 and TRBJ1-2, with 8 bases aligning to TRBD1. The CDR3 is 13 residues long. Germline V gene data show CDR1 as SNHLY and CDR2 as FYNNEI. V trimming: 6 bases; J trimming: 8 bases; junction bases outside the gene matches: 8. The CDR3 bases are TGTGCCAGCAGCGAGAGACAGGGGCAAGGCTACACCTTC. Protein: CASSERQGQGYTF.

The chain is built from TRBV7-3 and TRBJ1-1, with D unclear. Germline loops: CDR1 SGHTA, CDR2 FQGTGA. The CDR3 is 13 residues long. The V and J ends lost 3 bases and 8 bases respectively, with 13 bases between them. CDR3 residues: CASSFSSITEAFF. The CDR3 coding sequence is TGTGCCAGCAGCTTTTCGAGCATCACCGAAGCTTTCTTT. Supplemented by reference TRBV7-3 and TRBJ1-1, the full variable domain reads GAGVSQTPSNKVTEKGKYVELRCDPISGHTALYWYRQSLGQGPEFLIYFQGTGAADDSGLPNDRFFAVRPEGSVSTLKIQRTERGDSAVYLCASSFSSITEAFFGQGTRLTVV.

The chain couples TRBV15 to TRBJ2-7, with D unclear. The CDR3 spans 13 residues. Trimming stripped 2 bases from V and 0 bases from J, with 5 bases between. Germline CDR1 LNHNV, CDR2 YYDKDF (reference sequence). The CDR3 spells CATSRSSSYEQYF. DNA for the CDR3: TGTGCCACCAGCAGATCGAGCTCCTACGAGCAGTACTTC.

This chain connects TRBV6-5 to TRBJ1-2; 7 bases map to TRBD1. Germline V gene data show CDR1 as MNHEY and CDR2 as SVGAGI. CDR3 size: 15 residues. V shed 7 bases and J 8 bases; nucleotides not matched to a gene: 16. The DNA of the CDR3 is TGTGCCAGCATTCAGGACAGGTCTAGTCCAGAAGGCTACACCTTC. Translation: CASIQDRSSPEGYTF.

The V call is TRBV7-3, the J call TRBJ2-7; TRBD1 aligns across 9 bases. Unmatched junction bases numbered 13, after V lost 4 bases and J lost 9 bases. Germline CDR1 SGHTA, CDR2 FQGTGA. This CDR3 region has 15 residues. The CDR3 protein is CASSSAPGQGASQYF. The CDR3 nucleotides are TGTGCCAGCAGCTCAGCCCCGGGACAGGGAGCCTCGCAGTACTTC.

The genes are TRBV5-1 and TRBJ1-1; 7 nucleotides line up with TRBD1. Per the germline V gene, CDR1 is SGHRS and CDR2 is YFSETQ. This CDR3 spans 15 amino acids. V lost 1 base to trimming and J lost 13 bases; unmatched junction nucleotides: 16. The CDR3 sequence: CASSLSTGAPFRGFF. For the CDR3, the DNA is TGCGCCAGCAGCTTGTCTACAGGGGCCCCCTTTAGGGGTTTCTTT.

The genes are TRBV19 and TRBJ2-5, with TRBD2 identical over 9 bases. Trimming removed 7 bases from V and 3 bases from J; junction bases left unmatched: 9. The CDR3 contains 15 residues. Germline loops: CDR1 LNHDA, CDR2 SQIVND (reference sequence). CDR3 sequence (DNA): TGTGCCAGTACCATAGCCCTAGCGGGGAAAGAGACCCAGTACTTC. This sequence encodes CASTIALAGKETQYF.

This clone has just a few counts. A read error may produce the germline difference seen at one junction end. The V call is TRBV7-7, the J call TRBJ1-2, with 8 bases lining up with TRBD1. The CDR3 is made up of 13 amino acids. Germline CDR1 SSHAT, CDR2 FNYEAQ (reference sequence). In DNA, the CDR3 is TGTGCTAGCAGCTTGGACAGGGCTGAAGGCTACACCTTC. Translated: CASSLDRAEGYTF.

CDR3 residues: CASSLETRNTGELFF. In nucleotides, the CDR3 is TGCGCCAGCAGCTTGGAGACAAGAAACACCGGGGAGCTGTTTTTT. J is TRBJ2-2 and V is TRBV5-1; D is unclear. The V gene's germline CDR1 is SGHRS and CDR2 YFSETQ. The CDR3 has 15 residues. Trimming took 0 bases from V and 2 from J, leaving 8 bases between them.